These 13 T cell receptor beta chains originate from one sample sequenced in a study of T cell changes during pregnancy in multiple sclerosis. Produced via immunoSEQ multiplex PCR; TCRdb's table is partial and in-frame only. This table holds some 31,000 clones, about nine tenths found once. Here the sequenced sample was CD8+ T cells from peripheral blood mononuclear cells, taken in the second trimester of pregnancy. The receptor source for this set is a female donor with multiple sclerosis, enrolled in a pregnancy study.

The chain recombines TRBV19 with TRBJ2-7, with TRBD2 as a possible D gene (5 bases). CDR1 is LNHDA, CDR2 SQIVND, per germline (reference sequence). The CDR3 length is 11 residues. Trimming stripped 5 bases from V and 7 bases from J, with 9 bases between. CDR3 residues: CASSFGGEQYF. The CDR3 DNA reads as TGTGCCAGTAGTTTCGGCGGGGAGCAGTACTTC.

The chain recombines TRBV7-8 with TRBJ1-2; 10 bases are shared with TRBD1. Unmatched junction bases numbered 9, after V lost 5 bases and J lost 6 bases. CDR3 length: 15 residues. CDR1 is SGHVS, CDR2 FQNEAQ, per germline. This CDR3 reads CASSADRGLDDGYTF. The CDR3 region has the DNA TGTGCCAGCAGCGCCGACAGGGGGCTAGATGATGGCTACACCTTC.

The genes are TRBV5-1 and TRBJ2-7; maybe TRBD2 (5 bases). The V and J ends lost 2 bases and 2 bases respectively, with 8 bases between them. The CDR3 sequence is 13 residues long. Per the germline V gene, CDR1 is SGHRS and CDR2 is YFSETQ. In nucleotides, the CDR3 is TGCGCCAGCAGCTTCGGACTTACCTACGAGCAGTACTTC. It yields the protein CASSFGLTYEQYF.

A word on this clone: Compared with germline, one end of the junction differs, possibly owing to a read error. The rearrangement links TRBV2 to TRBJ1-6; 9 nucleotides agree with TRBD1. Germline V CDR1 and CDR2: SNHLY, FYNNEI. This CDR3 contains 14 residues. The CDR3 DNA sequence: TGTGCCAGCAGGACCGGGACAGGGTATTCACCCTTCCACTTT. As protein: CASRTGTGYSPFHF.

The chain is built from TRBV18 and TRBJ2-3; D possibly corresponds to TRBD2 (5 bases). Trimming stripped 5 bases from V and 2 bases from J, with 14 bases between. The CDR3 contains 15 residues. Germline-derived CDR1 and CDR2 are KGHSH and LQKENI. CDR3 sequence: CASSKWEQITDTQYF. The CDR3 DNA reads TGTGCCAGCTCAAAGTGGGAGCAAATCACAGATACGCAGTATTTT.

This clone occurred once. The gene calls are TRBV5-8 and TRBJ2-7; TRBD2 matches at 9 bases. The V segment lost 2 bases and the J segment 3 bases; nucleotides outside the gene matches: 6. This CDR3 comprises 15 residues. CDR1 SGHTS and CDR2 YDEGEE come from the germline V gene. This CDR3 reads CASSFSSGKIYEQYF. As DNA, the CDR3 is TGTGCCAGCAGCTTTTCTAGCGGGAAGATCTACGAGCAGTACTTC.

The chain is built from TRBV11-1 and TRBJ2-5, with 7 bases lining up with TRBD2. This CDR3 spans 16 amino acids. V lost 1 base, J lost 1 base, and 6 bases stayed unmatched. Germline lookup yields CDR1 SGHAT and CDR2 FQDESV (reference sequence). The CDR3, as DNA: TGTGCCAGCAGCTTAGGGCGCGGGGGATTCCAAGAGACCCAGTACTTC. This codes for CASSLGRGGFQETQYF.

This chain uses TRBV28 with TRBJ2-7, with D perhaps matching TRBD1 (5 bases). The CDR3 length is 14 residues. The ends were cut back, 3 bases at V and 3 bases at J, with 12 bases in the middle. CDR1 is MDHEN and CDR2 is SYDVKM in the germline V gene. The CDR3 loop is CASSFQGFSYEQYF. CDR3 nucleotides: TGTGCCAGCAGTTTCCAGGGTTTCAGCTACGAGCAGTACTTC.

The chain is built from TRBV12-5 and TRBJ1-2; D remains ambiguous. Looked up from germline, CDR1 is LGHNT and CDR2 is FRNRAP. The V end lost 1 base, the J end lost 7 bases, and 13 bases lay between the germline ends. The CDR3 is 14 residues long. The CDR3 is CASGLDGEKGGYTF. CDR3 DNA: TGTGCTAGTGGTTTGGACGGGGAAAAAGGTGGCTACACCTTC.

This chain connects TRBV13 to TRBJ1-6, with D perhaps TRBD1 (5 bases). Trimming took off 5 bases at V and 15 bases at J, with 17 bases between the two ends. This CDR3 contains 13 residues. The germline V gene has CDR1 PRHDT and CDR2 FYEKMQ (reference sequence). This CDR3 reads CASSGNKGALLHF. The CDR3 nucleotides are TGTGCCAGCAGCGGGAATAAAGGGGCTCTCCTCCACTTT.

In this sample, this clone turned up a few times. V gene TRBV2 combines with J gene TRBJ1-1, with D unclear. CDR1 is SNHLY and CDR2 is FYNNEI in the germline V gene. The germline V and J ends were trimmed by 2 bases and 0 bases, with 4 bases remaining between them. The CDR3 is 13 amino acids. CDR3 sequence: CASSEWLNTEAFF. Here the CDR3 DNA reads TGTGCCAGCAGTGAATGGCTGAACACTGAAGCTTTCTTT.

The chain recombines TRBV4-1 with TRBJ2-2, with unresolved D. Per the germline V gene, CDR1 is MGHRA and CDR2 is YSYEKL. The CDR3 sequence is 14 residues long. V lost 2 bases to trimming and J lost 2 bases, with 6 bases between them. CDR3 nucleotide sequence: TGCGCCAGCAGCCAAAAAACTAACACCGGGGAGCTGTTTTTT. Translating gives CASSQKTNTGELFF.

V usage is TRBV7-2 and J usage is TRBJ2-7; D is perhaps TRBD2 (6 bases). The V gene's germline CDR1 is SGHTA and CDR2 FQGNSA. The CDR3 has 14 amino acids. Trimming left V 4 bases short and J 2 bases short, with 12 bases between. The CDR3 DNA is TGTGCCAGCAGCTACTCAGCGGGTCCCTACGAGCAGTACTTC. This codes for CASSYSAGPYEQYF. The full variable domain, with the rest looked up from reference TRBV7-2 and TRBJ2-7, is GAGVSQSPSNKVTEKGKDVELRCDPISGHTALYWYRQSLGQGLEFLIYFQGNSAPDKSGLPSDRFSAERTGGSVSTLTIQRTQQEDSAVYLCASSYSAGPYEQYFGPGTRLTVT.